This is a list of T cell receptor beta chains from one sample in a study of blood T cell repertoires in COVID-19. Sequenced by immunoSEQ multiplex PCR; TCRdb stores in-frame clones only, minus some. Of about 120,000 clones in the sample, 65% to 85% are singletons; the top ten hold under 2.5%. The material sequenced was peripheral blood. The receptors here all came from a man in his sixties or seventies with acute or convalescent COVID-19. CDR3s include the opening cysteine and the closing phenylalanine or tryptophan. Fields, in order: V gene, J gene, clone size, CDR3 length, D gene, CDR3 DNA, CDR3 protein. A D gene is named only where the DNA matches it firmly. Where a row states a size, it is once, few, many or the class of an expanded clone; other rows omit it.

>TRBV28|TRBJ1-2|-|14|TRBD1
TGTGCCAGCAGTAGGACAGGGGCGGCCTATGGCTACACCTTC
CASSRTGAAYGYTF
>TRBV4-2|TRBJ1-2|-|16|-
TGTGCCAGCAGCCAAGATCTGGGGCAGGGAAACTATGGCTACACCTTC
CASSQDLGQGNYGYTF
>TRBV6-5|TRBJ2-1|once|14|-
TGTGCCAGCAGTTACTCGGGCAGGCTCAATGAGCAGTTCTTC
CASSYSGRLNEQFF
>TRBV19|TRBJ2-3|few|16|-
TGTGCCAGTAGTATAGATCTATCAGGGACTCGAGATACGCAGTATTTT
CASSIDLSGTRDTQYF
>TRBV6-6|TRBJ2-3|-|14|-
TGTGCCAGCATAAACAGAGCTAGCACAGATACGCAGTATTTT
CASINRASTDTQYF
>TRBV6-5|TRBJ2-3|-|14|-
TGTGCCAGCACAACGGACCGAGGGTCAGATACGCAGTATTTT
CASTTDRGSDTQYF
>TRBV5-1|TRBJ1-3|-|14|-
TGCGCCAGCAGCTCGGACAACGCTGGAAACACCATATATTTT
CASSSDNAGNTIYF
>TRBV5-4|TRBJ2-7|-|16|TRBD1
TGTGCCAGCAGCTTGGCCGCAGGGGGCTCATTTCGCGAGCAGTACTTC
CASSLAAGGSFREQYF
>TRBV28|TRBJ1-2|once|13|-
TGTGCCAGCAGTTTACCCGGACACCATGGCTACACCTTC
CASSLPGHHGYTF
>TRBV5-1|TRBJ2-1|once|15|TRBD1
TGCGCCAGCAGCTCTGGACAGGCGGCGTACAATGAGCAGTTCTTC
CASSSGQAAYNEQFF
>TRBV27|TRBJ1-5|-|16|-
TGTGCCAGCAGTTTAAATGGCAGGGGAAGCAATCAGCCCCAGCATTTT
CASSLNGRGSNQPQHF
>TRBV4-1|TRBJ2-3|-|15|TRBD2
TGCGCCAGCAGCCAACTAGGGCTAGCGGGTGATACGCAGTATTTT
CASSQLGLAGDTQYF
>TRBV10-1|TRBJ2-2|-|12|-
TGCGCCAGCAGTAGAGGGGGCGGGGAGCTGTTTTTT
CASSRGGGELFF
>TRBV4-1|TRBJ2-6|-|12|TRBD1
TGCGCCAGCAGCCGACCACAGGGGATCCTGACTTTC
CASSRPQGILTF
>TRBV5-6|TRBJ1-5|-|12|-
TGTGCCAGCAGCTTAGGGGCACAGCCCCAGCATTTT
CASSLGAQPQHF
>TRBV11-2|TRBJ1-1|-|16|TRBD1
TGTGCCAGCAGCTCCTCCGGGACAGGGTTGGACACTGAAGCTTTCTTT
CASSSSGTGLDTEAFF
>TRBV2|TRBJ2-5|-|15|-
TGTGCCAGCAGTGAACAGGCTAGCGTGCAAGAGACCCAGTACTTC
CASSEQASVQETQYF
>TRBV19|TRBJ2-1|-|16|TRBD2
TGTGCCAGTAGTATAGAACGGGGGGGCTCCTACAATGAGCAGTTCTTC
CASSIERGGSYNEQFF
>TRBV2|TRBJ1-5|-|15|TRBD1
TGTGCCAGCACTCAAGGGACAGGGAGTTCAGGGCCCCAGCATTTT
CASTQGTGSSGPQHF
>TRBV7-3|TRBJ1-1|-|14|-
TGTGCCAGCAGCTTAAGAGAGGGGAACACTGAAGCTTTCTTT
CASSLREGNTEAFF
>TRBV9|TRBJ2-1|-|15|TRBD2
TGTGCCAGCAGCGTGGGACTAGCTTCGAACAATGAGCAGTTCTTC
CASSVGLASNNEQFF
>TRBV5-1|TRBJ1-4|few|13|-
TGCGCCAGCAGCTTTGACAAGAATGAAAAACTGTTTTTT
CASSFDKNEKLFF
>TRBV7-2|TRBJ2-5|-|15|TRBD2
TGTGCCAGCAGCTTCGGACTAGCAGGGCTGGAGACCCAGTACTTC
CASSFGLAGLETQYF
>TRBV2|TRBJ1-2|-|16|-
TGTGCCAGCAGGGGATTCACCGGGACAAGAGGGTATGGCTACACCTTC
CASRGFTGTRGYGYTF